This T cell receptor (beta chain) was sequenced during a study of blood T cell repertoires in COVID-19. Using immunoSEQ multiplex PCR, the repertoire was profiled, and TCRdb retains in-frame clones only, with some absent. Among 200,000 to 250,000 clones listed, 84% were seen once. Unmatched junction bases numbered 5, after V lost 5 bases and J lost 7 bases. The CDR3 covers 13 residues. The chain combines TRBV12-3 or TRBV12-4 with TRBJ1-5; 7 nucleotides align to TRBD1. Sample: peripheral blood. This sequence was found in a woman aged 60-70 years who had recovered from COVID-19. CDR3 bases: TGTGCCAGCAGTGGGTCAGGGGGACAGCCCCAGCATTTT. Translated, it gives CASSGSGGQPQHF.